The 27 T cell receptor beta chains below all came from one sample that was sequenced in a study of identical twins. Each CDR3 protein gets one entry after TCRdb re-called the 5' RACE reads with MiXCR. The table shows roughly 690,000 distinct CDR3 sequences, with less than 7% occurring only once. Sequenced input: naive T cells sorted from blood. Receptor source: a man younger than 35 in good health.

This clonotype was counted at least ten times. The chain carries TRBV12-3 or TRBV12-4 and TRBJ1-2, with D possibly matching TRBD1 (5 bases). Between the trimmed V and J ends, which lost 6 bases and 3 bases, there was a span of 11 bases. The CDR3 extends over 13 amino acids. The CDR3 protein is CASSSGGDYGYTF. The CDR3 region has the DNA TGTGCCAGCAGCAGCGGGGGTGACTATGGCTACACCTTC.

This clonotype was detected many times. The V gene is TRBV5-1, the J gene TRBJ1-2; a weak D match, TRBD1 (5 bases). Germline assignment: CDR1 SGHRS and CDR2 YFSETQ. Trimming shortened V by 1 base and J by 6 bases, and 10 bases separated the two germline ends. The CDR3 is 13 amino acids. CDR3 amino acids: CASSLSQGDGYTF. CDR3 DNA: TGCGCCAGCAGCTTGAGCCAGGGTGATGGCTACACCTTC.

This clonotype was observed many times. This chain joins TRBV20-1 and TRBJ1-1; no firm D call. There are 11 residues in the CDR3. Trimming removed 3 bases at V and 8 bases at J, with 10 bases between. Germline CDR1 is DFQATT and CDR2 is SNEGSKA (reference sequence). The CDR3 region is CSARTLLEAFF. The CDR3 DNA sequence: TGCAGTGCTAGGACACTTTTAGAAGCTTTCTTT.

The chain links TRBV6-5 to TRBJ1-6, with a possible D match to TRBD1 (5 bases). Germline V gene data show CDR1 as MNHEY and CDR2 as SVGAGI. The CDR3 has 16 residues. V was clipped by 1 base and J by 7 bases, with 14 bases between them. The chain's CDR3 is CASSYYEGTFNSPLHF. The CDR3 bases are TGTGCCAGCAGTTACTATGAAGGGACTTTCAATTCACCCCTCCACTTT.

On this clonotype: It may be a read error: a sequence one base away is much more abundant. The CDR3 protein is CASSADRPSYEQYF. CDR3 nucleotides: TGTGCCAGCAGCGCGGACAGGCCCTCCTACGAGCAGTACTTC. V is TRBV28 and J is TRBJ2-7; 7 nucleotides match TRBD1. The CDR3 is made up of 14 amino acids. Trimming took 6 bases from V and 0 from J; bases not matched to a gene: 5. Germline V gives CDR1 MDHEN, CDR2 SYDVKM.

This clonotype was counted many times. CDR3 DNA sequence: TGTGCCAGCAGTTTAGCGTGGAAAGCTAACTATGGCTACACCTTC. This sequence encodes CASSLAWKANYGYTF. The chain links TRBV12-3 or TRBV12-4 to TRBJ1-2, with D unclear. This CDR3 is built from 15 residues. Trimming pared 0 bases from V and 0 bases from J, leaving 8 bases between.

This clonotype was seen a handful of times. V gene TRBV29-1 combines with J gene TRBJ2-6; tentatively, D is TRBD2 (5 bases). V dropped 6 bases and J dropped 0 bases, with 12 bases sitting between them. Germline loops: CDR1 SQVTM, CDR2 ANQGSEA. CDR3 length: 15 residues. CDR3 DNA: TGCAGCGTGGCTCGGGGTTCCTCTGGGGCCAACGTCCTGACTTTC. Translation: CSVARGSSGANVLTF.

This clonotype was picked up many times. The chain links TRBV15 to TRBJ2-3, with TRBD1 matching 7 bases. This CDR3 contains 13 residues. With 7 bases clipped from V and 2 bases from J, the junction kept 3 bases outside the gene matches. From germline, CDR1 is LNHNV and CDR2 YYDKDF (reference sequence). The CDR3 loop reads CATKGGLTDTQYF. In DNA form, the CDR3 reads TGTGCCACCAAAGGGGGCCTCACAGATACGCAGTATTTT.

The sample holds a few counts of this clonotype. The chain has TRBV30 and TRBJ2-3; D remains ambiguous. This CDR3 spans 16 amino acids. CDR1 is GTSNPN, CDR2 SVGIG, per germline (reference sequence). V shed 0 bases and J shed 6 bases, with 19 bases lying between them. CDR3 in amino acids: CAWSVRVSTGWDTQYF. CDR3 coding DNA: TGTGCCTGGAGTGTACGAGTTTCTACTGGCTGGGATACGCAGTATTTT. The full variable domain, rest sourced from reference TRBV30 and TRBJ2-3, is SQTIHQWPATLVQPVGSPLSLECTVEGTSNPNLYWYRQAAGRGLQLLFYSVGIGQISSEVPQNLSASRPQDRQFILSSKKLLLSDSGFYLCAWSVRVSTGWDTQYFGPGTRLTVL.

The sample holds many counts of this clonotype. The rearrangement uses TRBV5-5 and TRBJ2-7; a possible D gene is TRBD1 (6 bases). CDR3 length: 16 amino acids. Germline lookup yields CDR1 SGHKS and CDR2 YYEKEE (reference sequence). V lost 3 bases and J lost 2, with 18 bases in between. This CDR3 reads CASSWRVGGSTYEQYF. Here the CDR3 DNA reads TGTGCCAGCAGCTGGCGTGTAGGGGGAAGTACCTACGAGCAGTACTTC.

This clonotype was observed many times. This chain connects TRBV7-9 to TRBJ2-2, with D perhaps assigned TRBD1 or TRBD2 (5 bases each). V gave up 2 bases and J gave up 6 bases, with 19 bases separating them. Germline V gene lookup returns CDR1 SEHNR and CDR2 FQNEAQ (reference sequence). CDR3 length equals 17 residues. CDR3 nucleotides: TGTGCCAGCAGCTTACCCTTAACCGGGGCACGTCCCGGGGAGCTGTTTTTT. Residues: CASSLPLTGARPGELFF.

This clonotype was counted at least ten times. The CDR3: CATSDLAPVSSYNEQFF. CDR3 nucleotides: TGTGCCACCAGTGATTTAGCCCCGGTAAGCTCCTACAATGAGCAGTTCTTC. The chain couples TRBV24-1 to TRBJ2-1; D is unresolved. This CDR3 is built from 17 residues. Germline V lookup: CDR1 KGHDR, CDR2 SFDVKD. Trimming took off 1 base at V and 0 bases at J, with 12 bases between the two ends.

The chain links TRBV7-2 to TRBJ2-7; 7 nucleotides match TRBD2. V shed 4 bases, J shed 2 bases, and the junction held 8 bases outside the gene matches. This CDR3 has 15 residues. Germline V gene data show CDR1 as SGHTA and CDR2 as FQGNSA. This CDR3 is CASSSRASGTYEQYF. For the CDR3, the DNA is TGTGCCAGCAGCTCACGGGCTAGCGGAACCTACGAGCAGTACTTC.

This clonotype was recorded at least ten times. The chain uses TRBV6-9 and TRBJ1-1, with D tentatively TRBD1 (5 bases). CDR3 length: 13 amino acids. V was clipped by 2 bases and J by 3 bases, with 7 bases between them. The germline gives CDR1 MNHGY, CDR2 SVAAGI. The CDR3 coding sequence is TGTGCCAGCAGTTATAGAGGGGACACTGAAGCTTTCTTT. Its protein product is CASSYRGDTEAFF.

A few counts support this clonotype. V usage is TRBV14 and J usage is TRBJ2-5, with D hard to call. Trimming cost V 5 bases and J 3 bases, with 16 bases left between them. Germline V gene data show CDR1 as SGHDN and CDR2 as FVKESK. The CDR3 consists of 15 residues. In nucleotides, the CDR3 is TGTGCCAGCAGCAAAGGCTGGGTTTGGGAAGAGACCCAGTACTTC. This codes for CASSKGWVWEETQYF. Full variable domain (missing parts from reference TRBV14 and TRBJ2-5): EAGVTQFPSHSVIEKGQTVTLRCDPISGHDNLYWYRRVMGKEIKFLLHFVKESKQDESGMPNNRFLAERTGGTYSTLKVQPAELEDSGVYFCASSKGWVWEETQYFGPGTRLLVL.

This clonotype was counted many times. The chain joins TRBV24-1 to TRBJ2-1; the D gene is possibly TRBD2 (6 bases). Trimming removed 1 base from V and 6 bases from J, with 24 bases in between. The CDR3 extends over 19 amino acids. Germline V gives CDR1 KGHDR, CDR2 SFDVKD. Here the CDR3 DNA reads TGTGCCACCAGTGATTTAGGCTCCGTTGGCGGGATTGTTTCCAATGAGCAGTTCTTC. Translation: CATSDLGSVGGIVSNEQFF.

This clonotype was observed at least ten times. This chain links TRBV25-1 with TRBJ1-6, with D unresolved. The CDR3 is made up of 11 amino acids. Between the trimmed V and J ends, which lost 3 bases and 6 bases, there was a span of 0 bases. CDR1 is MGHDK, CDR2 SYGVNS, per germline. CDR3 region: CASSDNSPLHF. CDR3 nucleotides: TGTGCCAGCAGTGATAATTCACCCCTCCACTTT.

In this sample, this clonotype turned up many times. The genes are TRBV6-5 and TRBJ2-1; weak D call: TRBD1 (6 bases). Germline V gene lookup returns CDR1 MNHEY and CDR2 SVGAGI. This CDR3 contains 12 residues. Trimming took off 8 bases at V and 6 bases at J, with 11 bases between the two ends. Here the CDR3 DNA reads TGTGCCAGCGGGGGCCAACCCAATGAGCAGTTCTTC. Translating it yields CASGGQPNEQFF.

The chain recombines TRBV21-1 with TRBJ2-1; the table's D call TRBD2 went unverified against the DNA. TRBV21-1 is given as a pseudogene. CDR3 length equals 21 residues. CDR3 sequence: CASSKTPLTGLAGLSYNEQFF. The CDR3 bases are TGTGCCAGCAGCAAAACGCCCCTAACGGGGCTAGCGGGACTCTCCTACAATGAGCAGTTCTTC.

In this sample, this clonotype turned up a few times. The CDR3 DNA reads as TGTGCCAGCAGCTTAGTGGGAGCTTTCACCGGGGAGCTGTTTTTT. Protein: CASSLVGAFTGELFF. This rearrangement joins TRBV11-3 to TRBJ2-2, with D perhaps TRBD2 (5 bases). CDR1 and CDR2 from the germline V gene are SGHNT and YENEEA. Trimming stripped 1 base from V and 4 bases from J, with 10 bases between. The CDR3 length is 15 residues.

This clonotype was observed a handful of times. The V and J genes are TRBV12-3 or TRBV12-4 and TRBJ2-3; D gene unclear. V lost 2 bases, J lost 1 base, and 10 bases lay in between. This CDR3 has 15 residues. In DNA form, the CDR3 reads TGTGCCAGCAGTTTATTCGGCGGCCGCACAGATACGCAGTATTTT. Protein: CASSLFGGRTDTQYF.

V is TRBV7-9 and J is TRBJ1-5, with D maybe TRBD1 (5 bases). V gave up 3 bases and J gave up 7 bases, with 10 bases separating them. CDR3 length: 13 residues. The germline V gene encodes CDR1 SEHNR and CDR2 FQNEAQ (reference sequence). As DNA, the CDR3 is TGTGCCAGCAGCTTTCAGGGTTTCCAGCCCCAGCATTTT. This encodes CASSFQGFQPQHF.

This clonotype was detected a few times. This rearrangement joins TRBV18 to TRBJ2-7, with 9 bases aligning to TRBD1. The CDR3 runs 15 residues. V shed 2 bases and J 5 bases; nucleotides not matched to a gene: 7. CDR1 is KGHSH and CDR2 is LQKENI in the germline V gene. The CDR3 loop reads CASSPSGTGLNEQYF. The DNA of the CDR3 is TGTGCCAGCTCACCATCTGGGACAGGGCTAAACGAGCAGTACTTC.

This clonotype has only a few counts. The chain is built from TRBV7-8 and TRBJ2-4, with TRBD2 identical over 8 bases. The trim removed 4 bases at V and 5 bases at J, leaving 7 bases unmatched. CDR3 size: 15 residues. In germline, CDR1 is SGHVS, CDR2 FQNEAQ. CDR3 loop: CASSWGGGLENIQYF. The DNA for the CDR3 is TGTGCCAGCAGCTGGGGCGGGGGGCTGGAAAACATTCAGTACTTC.

This clonotype was seen ten or more times. This rearrangement joins TRBV10-3 to TRBJ2-3; 9 positions match TRBD2. The CDR3 length is 17 residues. V lost 2 bases, J lost 4 bases, and 10 bases stayed unmatched. From germline, CDR1 is ENHRY and CDR2 SYGVKD. The CDR3 sequence: CAISEPRGTSSADTQYF. The CDR3 coding sequence is TGTGCCATCAGTGAGCCCCGAGGGACTAGCTCCGCAGATACGCAGTATTTT.

This clonotype was seen ten or more times. The V gene is TRBV7-2, the J gene TRBJ1-4, with a possible D match to TRBD1 (6 bases). Looked up from germline, CDR1 is SGHTA and CDR2 is FQGNSA. Trimming removed 5 bases from V and 6 bases from J, with 13 bases in between. The CDR3 runs to 14 residues. CDR3 nucleotide sequence: TGTGCCAGCAGCGAACAGGGTGGTTATGAAAAACTGTTTTTT. Its translation is CASSEQGGYEKLFF.

The chain carries TRBV4-3 and TRBJ2-3; D remains unclear. The CDR3 consists of 15 residues. Deletions cut 3 bases from V and 2 bases from J, with 12 bases between. Germline assignment: CDR1 LGHNA and CDR2 YSLEER. This CDR3 reads CASSQMDAPTDTQYF. The DNA of the CDR3 is TGCGCCAGCAGCCAGATGGACGCACCCACAGATACGCAGTATTTT.